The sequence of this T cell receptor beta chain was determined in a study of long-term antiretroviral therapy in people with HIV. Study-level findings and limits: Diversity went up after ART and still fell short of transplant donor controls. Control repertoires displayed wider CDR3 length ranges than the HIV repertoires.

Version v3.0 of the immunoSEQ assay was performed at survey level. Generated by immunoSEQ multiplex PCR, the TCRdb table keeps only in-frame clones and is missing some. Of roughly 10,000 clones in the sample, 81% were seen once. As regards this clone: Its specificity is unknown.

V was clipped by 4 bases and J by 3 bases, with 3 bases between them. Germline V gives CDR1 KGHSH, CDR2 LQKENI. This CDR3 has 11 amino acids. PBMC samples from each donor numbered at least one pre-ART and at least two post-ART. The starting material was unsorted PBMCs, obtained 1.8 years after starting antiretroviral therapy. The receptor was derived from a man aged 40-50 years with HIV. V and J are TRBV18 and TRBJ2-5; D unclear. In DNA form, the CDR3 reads TGTGCCAGCTCACTAGAAGAGACCCAGTACTTC. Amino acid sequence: CASSLEETQYF. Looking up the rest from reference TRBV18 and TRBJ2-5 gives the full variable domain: NAGVMQNPRHLVRRRGQEARLRCSPMKGHSHVYWYRQLPEEGLKFMVYLQKENIIDESGMPKERFSAEFPKEGPSILRIQQVVRGDSAAYFCASSLEETQYFGPGTRLLVL.